This T cell receptor (beta chain) was obtained from a study of CXCR3-negative and CXCR3-positive naive CD8 T cells. Whole-study results and caveats: Naive CXCR3-negative and CXCR3-positive cells had similar TRBV-TRBJ usage; memory differed. Memory CD8+ cells showed much lower diversity, while both naive subsets were comparably high. Relative to CXCR3-negative naive cells, CXCR3-positive naive cells had more hydrophobic TRB CDR3s.

The authors prepared UMI-labeled TRB cDNA libraries by 5' RACE. Following a re-call of the 5' RACE reads, TCRdb has one entry per CDR3 protein and lacks DNA. The sample has some 130,000 distinct CDR3 sequences. Concerning this clonotype: Its antigen is currently unknown.

This CDR3 is 13 amino acids long. Germline V gene data show CDR1 as SGHAT and CDR2 as FQDESV (reference sequence). J is TRBJ2-1 and V is TRBV11-1; the TCRdb call, TRBD1, lacks DNA for checking. Sequenced material: naive CXCR3- CD8+ T cells from blood. Subset reported: CD45RO-CCR7+CD27+CD95- naive CD8+ T cells lacking CXCR3 (TNR3-). This clonotype originated in a human donor in good health. Some clones in this sample may be carry-over from other donors' samples. The CDR3 reads CASSPRGTQEQFF.